The rows below give T cell receptor beta chains drawn from one sample of a study of blood T cell repertoires in COVID-19. Clones were sequenced by immunoSEQ multiplex PCR, and TCRdb holds only the in-frame ones, with some missing. The sample records about 150,000 clones, roughly 74% being singletons. Material for sequencing was peripheral blood. These receptors originate from a woman older than 75 with acute or convalescent COVID-19. Both conserved end residues are trimmed from each CDR3. For some rows the clone size is stated as once, few or many, or as a class when expanded; others skip it.

v_gene	j_gene	abundance	CDR3aa
TRBV6-5	TRBJ1-5	few	ASRQQGGQPQH
TRBV12-3/TRBV12-4	TRBJ2-1	NA	ASSLYNEQF
TRBV27	TRBJ2-6	NA	ASSSPRGSGANVLT
TRBV7-9	TRBJ2-2	NA	ASSLAASIGELF
TRBV7-9	TRBJ1-5	NA	ASSGGQGNQPQH
TRBV9	TRBJ1-5	NA	ASSVVDQPQH
TRBV14	TRBJ2-1	once	ASSQVIRGEQF
TRBV2	TRBJ1-4	NA	ASSYLATNEKLF
TRBV7-9	TRBJ1-3	many	ASNDRGSGNTIY
TRBV4-2	TRBJ2-2	NA	ASQPGANTGELF
TRBV18	TRBJ1-1	NA	ASSPDRAREAF
TRBV11-2	TRBJ1-6	NA	ASSLGPTGKPLH
TRBV20-1	TRBJ1-2	few	SARRGYGYT